Only a few counts were recorded for the clone carrying this T cell receptor beta chain. From the 5' RACE reads, TCRdb called clonotypes with MiXCR, one entry per CDR3 protein. Of approximately 340,000 distinct CDR3 sequences in the sample, 8% to 10% are singletons; the top ten hold approximately 18%. The sample is drawn from a study of T cells after yellow fever vaccination. Trimming at V came to 7 bases and at J to 6 bases, leaving 8 bases not matched to a gene. Germline CDR1 MNHEY, CDR2 SVGEGT. This CDR3 has 14 residues. The origin of this receptor is a young man who received the YFV17D yellow fever vaccine. The source was PBMCs, collected on the day of the first yellow fever vaccination. This chain connects TRBV6-2 or TRBV6-3 to TRBJ2-3, with 9 bases lining up with TRBD1. The DNA of the CDR3 is TGTGCCAGCACCAGGACAGGGGTGGCCGATACGCAGTATTTT. It yields the protein CASTRTGVADTQYF.